Listed below are T cell receptor beta chains from one sample, sequenced in a study of blood T cell repertoires in COVID-19. Sequencing was performed with immunoSEQ multiplex PCR; in TCRdb, only in-frame clones are kept and a portion is missing. Of some 260,000 clones in the sample, approximately 90% were seen once. The source material was PBMCs or T cells enriched from blood (not recorded which). These receptors were obtained from a man aged 40-55 years who had recovered from COVID-19. The CDR3 runs from the conserved cysteine through the conserved F or W. A D gene is named only where the DNA matches it firmly. Rows give clone size only sometimes, using once, few, many, or a class for an expanded clone.

clone_size	d_call	v_call	j_call	cdr3_aa	cdr3_nt
NA	NA	TRBV21-1	TRBJ2-3	CASSKEGLAGERVFPHTDTQYF	TGTGCCAGCAGCAAAGAGGGACTAGCGGGAGAGCGGGTCTTCCCCCACACAGATACGCAGTATTTT
few	TRBD1	TRBV28	TRBJ1-1	CASSLPGQGMRNTEAFF	TGTGCCAGCAGTTTACCGGGACAGGGGATGAGGAACACTGAAGCTTTCTTT
NA	TRBD1	TRBV19	TRBJ1-3	CASGQGVRNTIYF	TGTGCCAGTGGACAGGGGGTGAGAAACACCATATATTTT
few	NA	TRBV24-1	TRBJ2-3	CATSDPRGPSITDTQYF	TGTGCCACCAGTGATCCCAGGGGTCCGTCGATCACAGATACGCAGTATTTT
NA	NA	TRBV10-3	TRBJ2-7	CAISEEGGSSYEQYF	TGTGCCATCAGTGAGGAGGGAGGTAGCTCCTACGAGCAGTACTTC
NA	TRBD2	TRBV28	TRBJ2-1	CASSTSGGARFGAFIEQFF	TGTGCCAGCAGTACTAGCGGGGGGGCTCGCTTTGGGGCTTTCATAGAGCAGTTCTTC
NA	NA	TRBV13	TRBJ2-7	CASSRPGYEQYF	TGTGCCAGCAGCCGCCCGGGGTACGAGCAGTACTTC
NA	NA	TRBV11-1	TRBJ2-3	CASSDGNTDTQYF	TGTGCCAGCAGCGACGGGAACACAGATACGCAGTATTTT
NA	NA	TRBV4-1	TRBJ1-2	CASSQRTGRAYGYTF	TGCGCCAGCAGCCAAAGAACAGGGAGGGCCTATGGCTACACCTTC
NA	NA	TRBV6-5	TRBJ1-1	CASRPASFDTEAFF	TGTGCCAGCAGACCCGCTAGTTTCGACACTGAAGCTTTCTTT
NA	NA	TRBV5-1	TRBJ2-1	CASSLGQVSSYNEQFF	TGCGCCAGCAGCTTGGGGCAGGTTAGTTCCTACAATGAGCAGTTCTTC
NA	TRBD1	TRBV3-1/TRBV3-2	TRBJ2-3	CASSLRKQGASPDTQYF	TGTGCCAGCAGCCTCAGAAAACAGGGGGCATCCCCAGATACGCAGTATTTT
NA	TRBD2	TRBV3-1/TRBV3-2	TRBJ2-7	CASSLGLAGGLEQYF	TGTGCCAGCAGCCTGGGACTAGCGGGAGGGCTTGAGCAGTACTTC
NA	NA	TRBV5-1	TRBJ2-3	CASSLVYRRGGGTDTQYF	TGCGCCAGCAGCTTGGTGTACCGAAGGGGGGGCGGCACAGATACGCAGTATTTT
NA	NA	TRBV7-2	TRBJ2-5	CASSLGRGREGTQYF	TGTGCCAGCAGCTTGGGCAGGGGCCGAGAGGGGACCCAGTACTTC
NA	TRBD2	TRBV7-7	TRBJ2-2	CASKASSGMGGELFF	TGTGCCAGCAAAGCCAGTAGCGGGATGGGCGGGGAGCTGTTTTTT
NA	NA	TRBV10-3	TRBJ1-2	CAISESIQGSYGYTF	TGTGCCATCAGTGAGTCGATCCAGGGCTCCTATGGCTACACCTTC
NA	NA	TRBV29-1	TRBJ1-2	CSGTVVDSPYGYTF	TGCAGCGGTACCGTGGTGGACAGCCCCTATGGCTACACCTTC
once	NA	TRBV7-7	TRBJ2-3	CASSSGRSMRIQGDTQYF	TGTGCTAGCAGCTCTGGGAGGAGTATGAGAATTCAGGGAGATACGCAGTATTTT
NA	TRBD2	TRBV9	TRBJ2-1	CASSAQGLAGYNEQFF	TGTGCCAGCAGCGCACAAGGACTAGCGGGATACAATGAGCAGTTCTTC
NA	NA	TRBV14	TRBJ2-1	CASSLQGWEQFF	TGTGCCAGCAGCCTACAGGGATGGGAGCAGTTCTTC
NA	TRBD1	TRBV6-2/TRBV6-3	TRBJ1-3	CASSYGTDTIYF	TGTGCCAGCAGTTACGGGACAGACACCATATATTTT
NA	NA	TRBV24-1	TRBJ1-5	CATSDAGVTSNQPQHF	TGTGCCACCAGTGACGCGGGGGTGACCAGCAATCAGCCCCAGCATTTT
NA	TRBD2	TRBV10-3	TRBJ2-1	CAIMAGAYNEQFF	TGTGCCATTATGGCGGGAGCCTACAATGAGCAGTTCTTC
NA	TRBD1	TRBV28	TRBJ1-1	CASSPTGGGLNTEAFF	TGTGCCAGCAGCCCTACAGGGGGAGGATTGAACACTGAAGCTTTCTTT
NA	NA	TRBV30	TRBJ1-5	CAWRTAYNQPQHF	TGTGCCTGGCGGACAGCCTACAATCAGCCCCAGCATTTT
NA	NA	TRBV18	TRBJ2-7	CASSPIRLAYEQYF	TGTGCCAGCTCACCTATACGACTAGCCTACGAGCAGTACTTC
NA	TRBD1	TRBV18	TRBJ2-6	CASSPGTGIFSGANVLTF	TGTGCCAGCTCACCCGGGACAGGAATATTCTCTGGGGCCAACGTCCTGACTTTC
NA	TRBD1	TRBV5-1	TRBJ2-1	CASSVTGTGPYNEQFF	TGCGCCAGCAGCGTTACCGGGACAGGCCCTTACAATGAGCAGTTCTTC
NA	TRBD1	TRBV5-1	TRBJ2-1	CASSLTGDDNEQFF	TGCGCCAGCAGCTTAACAGGGGACGACAATGAGCAGTTCTTC
NA	NA	TRBV5-4	TRBJ2-7	CASSDGRAAPVYEQYF	TGTGCCAGCAGCGACGGCAGGGCTGCTCCCGTCTACGAGCAGTACTTC
NA	NA	TRBV5-1	TRBJ2-2	CASSLGGLTSNTGELFF	TGCGCCAGCAGCTTGGGGGGCCTAACCTCGAACACCGGGGAGCTGTTTTTT
NA	NA	TRBV9	TRBJ1-4	CASSALRGRGEKLFF	TGTGCCAGCAGCGCGCTTAGGGGGAGGGGAGAAAAACTGTTTTTT
few	NA	TRBV3-1/TRBV3-2	TRBJ1-1	CASSPGTLLGGEAFF	TGTGCCAGCAGCCCCGGGACGCTACTCGGGGGTGAAGCTTTCTTT
NA	TRBD2	TRBV10-3	TRBJ2-3	CAIGAAREGGSDTQYF	TGTGCCATCGGCGCCGCGAGGGAGGGTGGTTCAGATACGCAGTATTTT
NA	NA	TRBV29-1	TRBJ2-7	CSVGTDTTSSYEQYF	TGCAGCGTTGGGACAGATACAACCAGCTCCTACGAGCAGTACTTC
NA	TRBD1	TRBV19	TRBJ2-1	CASSLDRALYNEQFF	TGTGCCAGTAGTCTCGACAGGGCGCTCTACAATGAGCAGTTCTTC
NA	NA	TRBV2	TRBJ1-5	CASSDMGGNQPQHF	TGTGCCAGCAGTGATATGGGGGGAAATCAGCCCCAGCATTTT
NA	TRBD2	TRBV19	TRBJ2-2	CASSIPGTSGNTGELFF	TGTGCCAGTAGTATACCCGGGACTAGCGGCAACACCGGGGAGCTGTTTTTT
NA	NA	TRBV19	TRBJ2-6	CASSRQEPGANVLTF	TGTGCCAGTAGCCGACAGGAGCCTGGGGCCAACGTCCTGACTTTC
NA	TRBD2	TRBV7-9	TRBJ2-2	CASSSRTSVNTGELFF	TGTGCCAGCAGCTCACGAACTAGCGTCAACACCGGGGAGCTGTTTTTT
NA	NA	TRBV18	TRBJ1-1	CASSPGGLMNTEAFF	TGTGCCAGCTCACCGGGGGGACTCATGAACACTGAAGCTTTCTTT
few	TRBD2	TRBV20-1	TRBJ2-7	CSARWGGQYF	TGCAGTGCTAGGTGGGGGGGGCAGTACTTC
NA	NA	TRBV25-1	TRBJ2-5	CASSVPGQETQYF	TGTGCCAGCAGTGTTCCGGGACAAGAGACCCAGTACTTC
NA	TRBD1	TRBV19	TRBJ2-7	CASSSRQGETYEQYF	TGTGCCAGTAGTAGCCGACAGGGGGAGACCTACGAGCAGTACTTC
NA	NA	TRBV6-1	TRBJ1-2	CASSETGANYGYTF	TGTGCCAGCAGTGAGACAGGAGCTAACTATGGCTACACCTTC